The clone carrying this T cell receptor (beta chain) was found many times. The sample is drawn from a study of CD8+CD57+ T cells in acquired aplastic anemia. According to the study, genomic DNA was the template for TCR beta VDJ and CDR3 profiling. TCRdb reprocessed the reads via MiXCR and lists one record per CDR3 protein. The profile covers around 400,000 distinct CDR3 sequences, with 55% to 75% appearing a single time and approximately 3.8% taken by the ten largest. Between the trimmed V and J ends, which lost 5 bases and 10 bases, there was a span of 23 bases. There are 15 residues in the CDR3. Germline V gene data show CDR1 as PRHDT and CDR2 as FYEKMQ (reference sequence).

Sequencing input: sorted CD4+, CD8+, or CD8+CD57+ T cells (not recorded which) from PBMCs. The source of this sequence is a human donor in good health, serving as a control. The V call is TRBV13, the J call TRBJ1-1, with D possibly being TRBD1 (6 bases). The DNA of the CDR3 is TGTGCCAGCAGCCAACGGGACAAAGGTTCCATCGGAGCTTTCTTT. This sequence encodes CASSQRDKGSIGAFF. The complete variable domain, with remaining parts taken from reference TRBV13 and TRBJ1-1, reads AAGVIQSPRHLIKEKRETATLKCYPIPRHDTVYWYQQGPGQDPQFLISFYEKMQSDKGSIPDRFSAQQFSDYHSELNMSSLELGDSALYFCASSQRDKGSIGAFFGQGTRLTVV.